Presented here are 17 T cell receptor beta chains from one specimen sequenced in a study of shared clonotypes between healthy human individuals. Generated by immunoSEQ multiplex PCR, the TCRdb table keeps only in-frame clones and is missing some. This sample has around 1,000,000 clones, with around three quarters found just once. The sequenced material came from memory CD4+ T cells from PBMCs. Subset here: CD45RA-negative fraction. These receptors all stem from a man aged 18 to 29 in good health. Some clones in this sample may be carry-over from other donors' samples.

This clone was seen a single time. The CDR3 reads CASSDSTSGRSRETQYF. The CDR3 nucleotides read TGTGCCAGCAGTGACTCGACTAGCGGGAGATCCCGGGAGACCCAGTACTTC. The V and J genes are TRBV6-4 and TRBJ2-5; TRBD2 matches 12 bases. Germline V CDR1 and CDR2: MRHNA, SNTAGT. The J segment lost 5 bases and the V segment lost 0 bases, leaving 7 bases of the junction unmatched. The length of the CDR3 is 17 residues.

The chain links TRBV7-9 to TRBJ2-6; D ambiguous. The ends were cut back, 5 bases at V and 0 bases at J, with 8 bases in the middle. The CDR3 totals 15 residues. Germline CDR1 reads SEHNR; CDR2 reads FQNEAQ (reference sequence). DNA of the CDR3: TGTGCCAGCAGCCTAATGATCTCTGGGGCCAACGTCCTGACTTTC. Translation gives CASSLMISGANVLTF.

This chain links TRBV2 with TRBJ1-3; D is possibly TRBD1 (6 bases). Trimming removed 11 bases from V and 0 bases from J, with 20 bases in between. The CDR3 consists of 16 residues. CDR1 and CDR2 from the germline V gene are SNHLY and FYNNEI. CDR3 sequence (DNA): TGTGCCGTGCCGGGACACCAGTCCCGCTCTGGAAACACCATATATTTT. It codes for CAVPGHQSRSGNTIYF.

This rearrangement joins TRBV28 to TRBJ2-5; D uncertain. The V end lost 3 bases, the J end lost 2 bases, and 10 bases lay between the germline ends. This CDR3 is built from 14 residues. The germline V gene has CDR1 MDHEN and CDR2 SYDVKM. The CDR3 loop is CASSLGGQQETQYF. For the CDR3, the DNA is TGTGCCAGCAGTTTGGGCGGTCAGCAAGAGACCCAGTACTTC.

CDR3 bases: TGTGCCAGCAGCGCCCGGGACGGAAACACCATATATTTT. Its translation: CASSARDGNTIYF. V usage is TRBV7-3 and J usage is TRBJ1-3; tentative D call: TRBD1 (5 bases). The CDR3 spans 13 residues. Trimming took off 5 bases at V and 4 bases at J, with 9 bases between the two ends. Germline CDR1 and CDR2: SGHTA and FQGTGA.

The gene calls are TRBV5-1 and TRBJ2-7, with 12 bases aligning to TRBD2. The germline V gene encodes CDR1 SGHRS and CDR2 YFSETQ. CDR3 length: 16 amino acids. V lost 4 bases, J lost 2 bases, and 7 bases stayed unmatched. The CDR3 sequence is CASSPGLAGTAYEQYF. In DNA, the CDR3 is TGCGCCAGCAGCCCCGGACTAGCGGGGACGGCCTACGAGCAGTACTTC. The complete variable domain, with remaining parts taken from reference TRBV5-1 and TRBJ2-7, reads KAGVTQTPRYLIKTRGQQVTLSCSPISGHRSVSWYQQTPGQGLQFLFEYFSETQRNKGNFPGRFSGRQFSNSRSEMNVSTLELGDSALYLCASSPGLAGTAYEQYFGPGTRLTVT.

This clone was detected many times. The rearrangement links TRBV9 to TRBJ2-1; D unresolved. The CDR3 spans 14 residues. Germline-derived CDR1 and CDR2 are SGDLS and YYNGEE. The V end lost 5 bases, the J end lost 4 bases, and 13 bases lay between the germline ends. CDR3 residues: CASSLGSPYNEQFF. The CDR3 DNA reads TGTGCCAGCAGTTTGGGGTCCCCTTACAATGAGCAGTTCTTC.

The gene calls are TRBV5-1 and TRBJ1-2; 11 bases fit TRBD1. The germline V gene encodes CDR1 SGHRS and CDR2 YFSETQ. The CDR3 has 15 amino acids. The V gene end was trimmed by 4 bases and the J gene end by 4 bases; junction bases not matched to a gene: 6. Written as DNA, the CDR3 is TGCGCCAGCAGCCCCGGCGGGACAGGGGGCTATGGCTACACCTTC. It specifies CASSPGGTGGYGYTF.

The V gene is TRBV11-2, the J gene TRBJ2-7; unclear D gene. Germline V lookup: CDR1 SGHAT, CDR2 FQNNGV. CDR3 length: 14 amino acids. Trimming removed 1 base at V and 3 bases at J, with 10 bases between. CDR3 sequence (DNA): TGTGCCAGCAGCTTAGGGCTCCCTCTCTACGAGCAGTACTTC. Protein: CASSLGLPLYEQYF. The full variable domain, its missing parts supplied by reference TRBV11-2 and TRBJ2-7, is EAGVAQSPRYKIIEKRQSVAFWCNPISGHATLYWYQQILGQGPKLLIQFQNNGVVDDSQLPKDRFSAERLKGVDSTLKIQPAKLEDSAVYLCASSLGLPLYEQYFGPGTRLTVT.

The chain has TRBV9 and TRBJ2-3; possible D gene TRBD2, 5 bases. Looked up from germline, CDR1 is SGDLS and CDR2 is YYNGEE. V was trimmed by 0 bases and J by 4 bases, leaving 12 bases between them. There are 15 residues in the CDR3. CDR3 DNA: TGTGCCAGCAGCGTAGCTCCAGCGGAGCCAGATACGCAGTATTTT. As protein: CASSVAPAEPDTQYF.

The chain uses TRBV30 and TRBJ1-3; D not resolved. The CDR3 loop spans 14 amino acids. The V and J ends lost 4 bases and 2 bases respectively, with 12 bases between them. Germline CDR1 and CDR2: GTSNPN and SVGIG (reference sequence). CDR3 residues: CAWIGGYPGNTIYF. The CDR3 DNA follows: TGTGCCTGGATAGGAGGATATCCTGGAAACACCATATATTTT.

This clone occurred a few times. The chain links TRBV4-1 to TRBJ1-2; D ambiguous. This CDR3 is 16 amino acids long. With 3 bases removed from V and 1 base from J, the gap between germline ends came to 15 bases. Germline-derived CDR1 and CDR2 are MGHRA and YSYEKL. The CDR3 protein is CASSQTYLGSNYGYTF. The CDR3 DNA follows: TGCGCCAGCAGCCAGACGTATTTGGGTAGTAACTATGGCTACACCTTC.

The chain is built from TRBV27 and TRBJ1-5; D call uncertain. The CDR3 has 16 amino acids. The V gene lost 6 bases and the J gene lost 0 bases, with 15 bases spanning the gap. Germline CDR1 reads MNHEY; CDR2 reads SMNVEV (reference sequence). The CDR3 DNA follows: TGTGCCAGCAGAGTCTTTGGGCACTATAGCAATCAGCCCCAGCATTTT. This gives the protein CASRVFGHYSNQPQHF.

This rearrangement joins TRBV27 to TRBJ2-2, with 13 bases identical to TRBD2. Germline values: CDR1 MNHEY, CDR2 SMNVEV (reference sequence). Germline trimming cut 4 bases from V and 4 bases from J; bases unmatched to any gene: 6. The CDR3 loop spans 17 amino acids. The CDR3 here is CASSYGLAGVGTGELFF. The DNA of the CDR3 is TGTGCCAGCAGTTACGGACTAGCGGGAGTGGGCACCGGGGAGCTGTTTTTT.

The chain recombines TRBV2 with TRBJ2-1, with D perhaps matching TRBD2 (6 bases). V gave up 3 bases and J gave up 12 bases, with 15 bases separating them. Germline V lookup: CDR1 SNHLY, CDR2 FYNNEI. The CDR3 is 13 amino acids. In DNA, the CDR3 is TGTGCCAGCAGTGATGACCCTAGCGAGGGGCAGTTCTTC. It codes for CASSDDPSEGQFF.

This clone was counted once. The chain joins TRBV7-2 to TRBJ2-3; TRBD1 might be the D (6 bases). V lost 5 bases to trimming and J lost 5 bases, with 14 bases between them. The length of the CDR3 is 14 residues. Germline V lookup: CDR1 SGHTA, CDR2 FQGNSA. The CDR3 region has the DNA TGTGCCAGCAGCAAACCAGGGGCGGGAGATACGCAGTATTTT. Translated: CASSKPGAGDTQYF.

The chain carries TRBV21-1 and TRBJ1-3; TRBD1 is the table's D call, not checked against the DNA. TRBV21-1 is described as a pseudogene. This CDR3 comprises 17 residues. The CDR3 DNA follows: TGTGCCAGCAGCTTTCGCCGGACAGAGAGCTCTGGAAACACCATATATTTT. The encoded protein is CASSFRRTESSGNTIYF.